These 25 T cell receptor beta chains share one sample of origin, sequenced in a study of cytomegalovirus exposure and HLA in healthy donors (dated by TCRdb to between 2016 and 2019). Library preparation employed the immunoSEQ multiplex PCR assay. For the multiplex PCR, a mixture combining 60 forward primers for TCR Vbeta segments and 13 reverse primers for TCR Jbeta segments was used. The clones in this table, taken by TCRdb from immuneACCESS, are in-frame only. Not every clone is retained; where verified, under half of the shortfall comes from an unresolved V gene, and the cause of the rest is unknown. Present in this sample are 150,000 to 200,000 clones, over 60% of which were seen just once. In total, the top ten clones hold roughly 1.1% of the sample. The sequenced sample consisted of PBMCs. The receptors derive from a woman aged 40 to 50 in good health and CMV-seronegative.

The table lists this clone with a count of one. The chain joins TRBV19 to TRBJ1-4; TRBD1 is a possible D gene (6 bases). V lost 3 bases and J lost 4, with 24 bases in between. CDR1 and CDR2 from the germline V gene are LNHDA and SQIVND (reference sequence). CDR3 length equals 19 residues. The CDR3 spells CASSMVPGQPLGDNEKLFF. The CDR3 coding sequence is TGTGCCAGTAGTATGGTCCCCGGACAGCCGTTGGGGGATAATGAAAAACTGTTTTTT.

This chain joins TRBV7-2 and TRBJ2-1; 12 positions agree with TRBD2. The germline V gene encodes CDR1 SGHTA and CDR2 FQGNSA. The CDR3 is 15 amino acids. Trimming took 4 bases from V and 12 from J; bases not matched to a gene: 10. For the CDR3, the DNA is TGTGCCAGCAGCTCCAACCTAGCGGGAGGGCTTATGCAGTTCTTC. Translated: CASSSNLAGGLMQFF. The variable domain in full, with the rest retrieved from reference TRBV7-2 and TRBJ2-1, is GAGVSQSPSNKVTEKGKDVELRCDPISGHTALYWYRQSLGQGLEFLIYFQGNSAPDKSGLPSDRFSAERTGGSVSTLTIQRTQQEDSAVYLCASSSNLAGGLMQFFGPGTRLTVL.

The chain couples TRBV19 to TRBJ1-5; D is unclear. The V end was cut by 3 bases, the J end by 9 bases, with 15 bases between. The CDR3 is made up of 14 amino acids. The V gene's germline CDR1 is LNHDA and CDR2 SQIVND (reference sequence). The CDR3 protein is CASSIGGRGRPQHF. The CDR3 nucleotides are TGTGCCAGTAGTATTGGAGGTAGAGGTCGGCCCCAGCATTTT.

The chain carries TRBV7-8 and TRBJ2-1; 8 positions match TRBD2. This CDR3 is built from 16 residues. V gave up 2 bases and J gave up 6 bases; unmatched junction bases: 9. The germline gives CDR1 SGHVS, CDR2 FQNEAQ. The chain's CDR3 is CASSLFTSGNPNEQFF. DNA of the CDR3: TGTGCCAGCAGCTTATTCACTAGCGGAAACCCCAATGAGCAGTTCTTC.

V usage is TRBV28 and J usage is TRBJ1-5; D remains unclear. The CDR3 is made up of 15 amino acids. V was cut by 6 bases and J by 2 bases, with 14 bases left in between. CDR1 is MDHEN, CDR2 SYDVKM, per germline. The chain's CDR3 is CASSNLDGGNQPQHF. As DNA, the CDR3 is TGTGCCAGCAGCAACTTGGACGGGGGCAATCAGCCCCAGCATTTT.

The chain's CDR3 is CASSLGGDLTYEQYF. The CDR3 region has the DNA TGTGCCAGCAGCTTAGGCGGGGATCTTACCTACGAGCAGTACTTC. The rearrangement links TRBV7-3 to TRBJ2-7; weak D call: TRBD2 (6 bases). This CDR3 spans 15 amino acids. V gave up 2 bases and J gave up 2 bases, with 13 bases separating them. Germline lookup yields CDR1 SGHTA and CDR2 FQGTGA.

This clone appeared a single time. V and J are TRBV5-1 and TRBJ2-1; 10 bases are a match to TRBD2. Trimming cost V 0 bases and J 0 bases; bases outside gene matches: 0. Germline lookup yields CDR1 SGHRS and CDR2 YFSETQ. The CDR3 totals 16 residues. This CDR3 is CASSLGLAGSYNEQFF. CDR3 sequence (DNA): TGCGCCAGCAGCTTGGGACTAGCGGGCTCCTACAATGAGCAGTTCTTC.

This chain connects TRBV4-3 to TRBJ1-1, with 7 bases fitting TRBD1. Trimming took 0 bases from V and 5 from J; bases not matched to a gene: 3. Germline V gene data show CDR1 as LGHNA and CDR2 as YSLEER. The CDR3 extends over 14 amino acids. The CDR3 region is CASSQETGVTEAFF. CDR3 DNA sequence: TGCGCCAGCAGCCAAGAAACAGGGGTGACTGAAGCTTTCTTT.

This clone was counted between two and nine times. The chain joins TRBV19 to TRBJ2-3; 10 bases match TRBD1. The germline CDR1 and CDR2 sequences are LNHDA and SQIVND (reference sequence). The CDR3 sequence is 15 residues long. J gave up 4 bases and V 9 bases, and 10 bases lay outside the gene matches. The CDR3 DNA is TGTGCCAGCAGCTCCCCCGGGACAGGGGCAGATACGCAGTATTTT. Amino acids: CASSSPGTGADTQYF. Variable domain in full (rest from reference TRBV19 and TRBJ2-3): DGGITQSPKYLFRKEGQNVTLSCEQNLNHDAMYWYRQDPGQGLRLIYYSQIVNDFQKGDIAEGYSVSREKKESFPLTVTSAQKNPTAFYLCASSSPGTGADTQYFGPGTRLTVL.

V and J are TRBV4-3 and TRBJ2-7, with 9 positions matching TRBD2. J lost 2 bases, V lost 3 bases, and 20 bases had no gene match. This CDR3 is 20 amino acids long. The germline V gene encodes CDR1 LGHNA and CDR2 YSLEER. Here the CDR3 DNA reads TGCGCCAGCAGCCACGCACTTACGGCTAGCGGGACTTCCCCTCCCTACGAGCAGTACTTC. Encoded protein: CASSHALTASGTSPPYEQYF.

The chain joins TRBV10-3 to TRBJ1-1; TRBD1 matches 10 bases. Germline values: CDR1 ENHRY, CDR2 SYGVKD. The CDR3 totals 13 residues. The J segment lost 7 bases and the V segment lost 6 bases, leaving 5 bases of the junction unmatched. In DNA, the CDR3 is TGTGCCATCAGAGATGGACAGGGGGTTGAAGCTTTCTTT. Translating it yields CAIRDGQGVEAFF.

V gene TRBV7-2 combines with J gene TRBJ1-2; 7 bases are a match to TRBD1. Germline V CDR1 and CDR2: SGHTA, FQGNSA. This CDR3 is built from 12 residues. V lost 10 bases to trimming and J lost 8 bases; unmatched junction nucleotides: 10. The CDR3 sequence: CATTGDWWGYTF. In DNA form, the CDR3 reads TGTGCCACTACAGGGGATTGGTGGGGCTACACCTTC.

The rearrangement joins TRBV2 to TRBJ1-5; perhaps TRBD1 as D (5 bases). With 2 bases removed from V and 4 bases from J, the gap between germline ends came to 12 bases. This CDR3 has 15 amino acids. Germline lookup yields CDR1 SNHLY and CDR2 FYNNEI. In DNA, the CDR3 is TGTGCCAGCAGTGAACTCCCGACAGTAAATCAGCCCCAGCATTTT. It yields the protein CASSELPTVNQPQHF.

CDR3 loop: CASSLFLGEQGEVKLFF. In nucleotides, the CDR3 is TGTGCCAGCAGCTTGTTCTTAGGGGAGCAGGGGGAAGTAAAACTGTTTTTT. V usage is TRBV5-6 and J usage is TRBJ1-4, with 7 bases that match TRBD1. Germline V gene sequence: CDR1 SGHDT, CDR2 YYEEEE. The CDR3 is 17 amino acids. V was pared by 1 base and J by 10 bases, with 16 bases of the junction left unmatched.

V is TRBV27 and J is TRBJ2-2; 9 bases line up with TRBD1. The CDR3 length is 15 residues. Germline-derived CDR1 and CDR2 are MNHEY and SMNVEV (reference sequence). V shed 3 bases and J 5 bases; nucleotides not matched to a gene: 4. The CDR3, as DNA: TGTGCCAGCAGTTTGGGCGGACAGGGGACCGGGGAGCTGTTTTTT. It yields the protein CASSLGGQGTGELFF.

This sequence joins TRBV29-1 and TRBJ1-2; D uncertain. This CDR3 spans 11 amino acids. Germline V gene lookup returns CDR1 SQVTM and CDR2 ANQGSEA. V was pared by 3 bases and J by 8 bases, with 10 bases between. In nucleotides, the CDR3 is TGCAGCGTTGACTCCTCCGAGGGCTACACCTTC. This translates into CSVDSSEGYTF.

This clone was seen a handful of times. This sequence joins TRBV5-4 and TRBJ2-3, with 7 nucleotides matching TRBD2. The CDR3 has 14 residues. V lost 4 bases, J lost 1 base, and 3 bases stayed unmatched. Germline loops: CDR1 SGHNT, CDR2 YYREEE (reference sequence). The CDR3 coding sequence is TGTGCCAGCAGCCTACGGGGGGGCACAGATACGCAGTATTTT. Translated: CASSLRGGTDTQYF.

The rearrangement uses TRBV30 and TRBJ1-2; D may be TRBD1 (5 bases). Germline values: CDR1 GTSNPN, CDR2 SVGIG (reference sequence). This CDR3 is 14 amino acids long. V lost 8 bases and J 4 bases, leaving 20 bases between the germline ends. The CDR3 nucleotides read TGTGCCGGGACCTCCGTGGGGCTGATCTATGGCTACACCTTC. Amino acids: CAGTSVGLIYGYTF. Drawing the rest from reference TRBV30 and TRBJ1-2, the complete variable domain is SQTIHQWPATLVQPVGSPLSLECTVEGTSNPNLYWYRQAAGRGLQLLFYSVGIGQISSEVPQNLSASRPQDRQFILSSKKLLLSDSGFYLCAGTSVGLIYGYTFGSGTRLTVV.

The chain employs TRBV5-1 and TRBJ2-5, with 12 nucleotides matching TRBD2. V was pared by 5 bases and J by 5 bases, with 4 bases of the junction left unmatched. The CDR3 runs to 14 residues. From germline, CDR1 is SGHRS and CDR2 YFSETQ. DNA of the CDR3: TGCGCCAGCAGGACTAGCGGGAGTATGGAGACCCAGTACTTC. Translating gives CASRTSGSMETQYF.

The gene calls are TRBV5-1 and TRBJ1-2; 9 bases line up with TRBD1. After removal of 4 bases from V and 4 bases from J, the junction contained 8 bases not matched to a gene. The CDR3 totals 15 residues. The germline V gene has CDR1 SGHRS and CDR2 YFSETQ. The CDR3 spells CASSTGQGQVYGYTF. In DNA form, the CDR3 reads TGCGCCAGCAGCACGGGACAGGGTCAGGTCTATGGCTACACCTTC. The full variable domain, in which reference TRBV5-1 and TRBJ1-2 provide the parts outside the CDR3, is KAGVTQTPRYLIKTRGQQVTLSCSPISGHRSVSWYQQTPGQGLQFLFEYFSETQRNKGNFPGRFSGRQFSNSRSEMNVSTLELGDSALYLCASSTGQGQVYGYTFGSGTRLTVV.

The V gene is TRBV4-3, the J gene TRBJ2-3; D is possibly TRBD1 (6 bases). The CDR3 runs to 17 residues. The germline CDR1 and CDR2 sequences are LGHNA and YSLEER. V was shortened by 1 base and J by 3 bases, with 17 bases between the two germline ends. The CDR3 loop is CASSQGGGPHTTDTQYF. The CDR3 nucleotides read TGCGCCAGCAGCCAAGGAGGGGGACCGCACACGACAGATACGCAGTATTTT.

The chain uses TRBV27 and TRBJ1-1, with no clear D. The V end lost 1 base, the J end lost 4 bases, and 10 bases lay between the germline ends. The germline CDR1 and CDR2 sequences are MNHEY and SMNVEV (reference sequence). This CDR3 spans 14 amino acids. The CDR3 bases are TGTGCCAGCAGTTTATACCCCGAGGCCACTGAAGCTTTCTTT. Translating gives CASSLYPEATEAFF.

This clone has just one count. DNA of the CDR3: TGTGCCAGCAGCTCCACCCAGGGTAACGGGGAGCTGTTTTTT. This encodes CASSSTQGNGELFF. The chain is built from TRBV7-2 and TRBJ2-2; possibly TRBD1 for D (5 bases). V dropped 4 bases and J dropped 7 bases, with 13 bases sitting between them. CDR1 is SGHTA, CDR2 FQGNSA, per germline. The CDR3 totals 14 residues.

The rearrangement joins TRBV25-1 to TRBJ2-1, with 9 bases aligning to TRBD2. Germline V gives CDR1 MGHDK, CDR2 SYGVNS. The V and J ends lost 5 bases and 8 bases, in that order; junction bases with no gene match: 16. The CDR3 is 17 residues long. This chain's CDR3 is CASSRGGLAGYVHEQFF. In DNA, the CDR3 is TGTGCCAGCAGTCGGGGTGGGCTAGCGGGATATGTCCATGAGCAGTTCTTC.

The CDR3 coding sequence is TGTGCCTGGAGGGGGACTTATGGCTACACCTTC. Protein sequence: CAWRGTYGYTF. The V and J genes are TRBV30 and TRBJ1-2; perhaps TRBD1 as D (5 bases). The CDR3 consists of 11 residues. Germline V gene lookup returns CDR1 GTSNPN and CDR2 SVGIG (reference sequence). The V and J ends lost 3 bases and 5 bases respectively, with 7 bases between them.